The clone carrying this TCR beta chain appeared a few times. Its matching antigen is unknown. An equimolar mix of two oligonucleotides served as the beta constant-region primer for TRBC1 and TRBC2. Nested alpha and beta constant-region primers with the SP2 primer drove four PCR rounds on ligated cDNA. A single record per CDR3 protein comes from TCRdb applying MiXCR to the UMI-ligation and nested PCR reads. The table shows roughly 100,000 distinct CDR3 sequences, with around 13% occurring only once. The data were obtained in a study of naive and memory T cell subsets. Findings and caveats of the study: RNA-based TCR counts may shift with T cell activation and differentiation. A few larger clonotypes appeared in naive repertoires, especially CD8, possibly memory cells re-expressing CD45RA.

The receptor comes from a human donor in good health. Sample: naive CD8+ T cells from blood.

The CDR3 here is CASSDRDRSEQYF. The CDR3 nucleotides read TGTGCCAGCAGCGACAGGGATCGGAGCGAGCAGTACTTC. The genes are TRBV2 and TRBJ2-7, with 7 bases matching TRBD1. Germline V gives CDR1 SNHLY, CDR2 FYNNEI. The ends lost 6 bases at V and 6 bases at J; junction bases unmatched: 8. This CDR3 has 13 amino acids.